The rows below give T cell receptor beta chains drawn from one sample of a study of T cell repertoires in cytomegalovirus infection. TCRdb re-derived calls from the reads in MiXCR, one entry per CDR3 protein. The table lists around 200,000 distinct CDR3 sequences, about 18% of them singletons. Sequencing was performed on CD8+ T cells from PBMCs. The receptors shown here come from a human donor in good health (CMV status not recorded). Some clones in this sample may be carry-over from other donors' samples. CDR3s include the opening cysteine and the closing phenylalanine or tryptophan. D genes are given only for firm matches. A clone size is listed for some rows: how often the clone was seen (once, few, many), or a class if it is expanded.

V: TRBV6-2/TRBV6-3
D: TRBD1
size: few
J: TRBJ1-6
CDR3: CASGNPTGQNSPLHF
DNA: TGTGCCAGCGGAAACCCGACGGGACAGAATTCACCCCTCCACTTT

V: TRBV20-1
D: TRBD1
size: .
J: TRBJ2-5
CDR3: CSARAGTGFQETQYF
DNA: TGCAGTGCTAGAGCCGGGACAGGGTTCCAAGAGACCCAGTACTTC

V: TRBV7-9
D: .
size: few
J: TRBJ2-7
CDR3: CASSPPYRDLEQYF
DNA: TGTGCCAGCAGCCCCCCGTACAGGGACCTCGAGCAGTACTTC

V: TRBV4-1
D: .
size: .
J: TRBJ1-2
CDR3: CASSQDRSGQGSYGYTF
DNA: TGCGCCAGCAGCCAAGATAGGTCGGGGCAGGGGTCCTATGGCTACACCTTC

V: TRBV29-1
D: TRBD1
size: .
J: TRBJ1-1
CDR3: CSVPDRGQFGNTEAFF
DNA: TGCAGCGTTCCCGATAGGGGGCAATTTGGGAACACTGAAGCTTTCTTT

V: TRBV10-3
D: .
size: .
J: TRBJ1-2
CDR3: CAISESAGYGYTF
DNA: TGTGCCATCAGTGAGTCGGCGGGCTATGGCTACACCTTC

V: TRBV7-9
D: .
size: few
J: TRBJ1-5
CDR3: CASSAAVGQPQHF
DNA: TGTGCCAGCAGCGCCGCAGTAGGACAGCCCCAGCATTTT

V: TRBV12-3/TRBV12-4
D: .
size: few
J: TRBJ1-2
CDR3: CASTNKIVSEPRRPAGYGYTF
DNA: TGTGCCAGCACAAACAAGATAGTTAGTGAGCCGCGAAGGCCAGCGGGCTATGGCTACACCTTC

V: TRBV27
D: .
size: .
J: TRBJ1-4
CDR3: CASSLPGSNEKLFF
DNA: TGTGCCAGCAGTTTGCCAGGGTCTAATGAAAAACTGTTTTTT

V: TRBV7-2
D: .
size: few
J: TRBJ2-5
CDR3: CASSSPPDWTFQETQYF
DNA: TGTGCCAGCAGCTCTCCACCGGACTGGACCTTTCAAGAGACCCAGTACTTC

V: TRBV19
D: TRBD1
size: once
J: TRBJ2-7
CDR3: CASSIGQDNSYEQYF
DNA: TGTGCCAGTAGTATCGGACAGGACAATTCCTACGAGCAGTACTTC

V: TRBV7-2
D: .
size: .
J: TRBJ2-1
CDR3: CASSLVDGGAHEQFF
DNA: TGTGCCAGCAGCTTGGTGGATGGGGGGGCCCATGAGCAGTTCTTC

V: TRBV7-2
D: TRBD1
size: few
J: TRBJ1-5
CDR3: CASSLRDRGSYQPQHF
DNA: TGTGCCAGCAGCTTAAGGGACAGGGGGTCCTATCAGCCCCAGCATTTT

V: TRBV13
D: TRBD1
size: few
J: TRBJ2-2
CDR3: CASSSDRANTGELFF
DNA: TGTGCCAGCAGCTCGGACAGGGCGAACACCGGGGAGCTGTTTTTT

V: TRBV4-1
D: .
size: .
J: TRBJ2-2
CDR3: CASSLPGQNTGELFF
DNA: TGCGCCAGCAGCCTACCGGGACAGAACACCGGGGAGCTGTTTTTT

V: TRBV27
D: .
size: .
J: TRBJ2-6
CDR3: CASSPKWGSGANVLTF
DNA: TGTGCCAGCAGCCCTAAGTGGGGGTCTGGGGCCAACGTCCTGACTTTC

V: TRBV6-2/TRBV6-3
D: .
size: .
J: TRBJ2-1
CDR3: CASLSGQADNEQFF
DNA: TGTGCCAGCCTCAGTGGCCAAGCGGACAATGAGCAGTTCTTC

V: TRBV28
D: .
size: .
J: TRBJ1-4
CDR3: CASSSPDSRNEKLFF
DNA: TGTGCCAGCAGTTCCCCCGACAGTCGTAATGAAAAACTGTTTTTT

V: TRBV28
D: .
size: few
J: TRBJ2-7
CDR3: CASEVQGRLAYEQYF
DNA: TGTGCCAGCGAGGTCCAGGGACGGCTGGCTTACGAGCAGTACTTC

V: TRBV23-1
D: .
size: few
J: TRBJ2-4
CDR3: CARGTHRRRRGAKNIQYF
DNA: TGCGCCAGAGGGACCCACAGGAGGCGGAGAGGGGCCAAAAACATTCAGTACTTC

V: TRBV6-2/TRBV6-3
D: .
size: few
J: TRBJ1-5
CDR3: CASSYSSGAAQPQHF
DNA: TGTGCCAGCAGTTACTCTTCGGGGGCGGCTCAGCCCCAGCATTTT

V: TRBV7-9
D: .
size: few
J: TRBJ1-1
CDR3: CASSLSGPEAFF
DNA: TGTGCCAGCAGCTTGTCGGGACCTGAAGCTTTCTTT

V: TRBV6-2/TRBV6-3
D: .
size: few
J: TRBJ2-5
CDR3: CASSYSWQGSETQYF
DNA: TGTGCCAGCAGTTACTCGTGGCAGGGGTCGGAGACCCAGTACTTC

V: TRBV7-9
D: TRBD1
size: .
J: TRBJ1-2
CDR3: CASSPGDRGLHYGYTF
DNA: TGTGCCAGCAGCCCCGGGGACAGGGGGCTTCACTATGGCTACACCTTC

V: TRBV6-6
D: .
size: few
J: TRBJ1-2
CDR3: CASSQTGMIYGYTF
DNA: TGTGCCAGCAGCCAAACGGGCATGATCTATGGCTACACCTTC

V: TRBV28
D: TRBD1
size: .
J: TRBJ2-1
CDR3: CASSRQGVNNEQFF
DNA: TGTGCCAGCAGTCGACAGGGAGTGAACAATGAGCAGTTCTTC

V: TRBV4-1
D: TRBD1
size: .
J: TRBJ1-6
CDR3: CASSPGQASPLHF
DNA: TGCGCCAGCAGCCCAGGACAGGCTTCACCCCTCCACTTT

V: TRBV7-6
D: .
size: .
J: TRBJ2-7
CDR3: CASSSAGNGYEQYF
DNA: TGTGCCAGCAGCTCGGCGGGAAACGGGTACGAGCAGTACTTC

V: TRBV28
D: .
size: .
J: TRBJ1-5
CDR3: CASSLPTGGRASNQPQHF
DNA: TGTGCCAGCAGTTTACCTACCGGGGGGAGGGCTAGCAATCAGCCCCAGCATTTT

V: TRBV7-2
D: TRBD1
size: few
J: TRBJ1-1
CDR3: CASSLDRGLAEAFF
DNA: TGTGCCAGCAGCCTGGACAGGGGATTAGCTGAAGCTTTCTTT

V: TRBV7-6
D: TRBD1
size: .
J: TRBJ2-2
CDR3: CASSLRAGTGNTGELFF
DNA: TGTGCCAGCAGCTTAAGAGCCGGGACAGGGAACACCGGGGAGCTGTTTTTT

V: TRBV12-3/TRBV12-4
D: .
size: medium-sized
J: TRBJ1-1
CDR3: CASPGARTKGTEAFF
DNA: TGTGCCAGCCCCGGGGCCCGTACTAAGGGCACTGAAGCTTTCTTT

V: TRBV11-2
D: .
size: few
J: TRBJ2-2
CDR3: CASSSSPGELFF
DNA: TGTGCCAGCAGCTCTAGCCCCGGGGAGCTGTTTTTT

V: TRBV30
D: .
size: .
J: TRBJ2-7
CDR3: CAWSLGGSYEQYF
DNA: TGTGCCTGGAGTTTGGGCGGATCCTACGAGCAGTACTTC

V: TRBV11-2
D: .
size: few
J: TRBJ1-4
CDR3: CASSNRRHLNEKLFF
DNA: TGTGCCAGCAGCAACCGGCGGCATCTAAACGAAAAACTGTTTTTT

V: TRBV15
D: .
size: few
J: TRBJ1-5
CDR3: CATSRNPVGARDQPQHF
DNA: TGTGCCACCAGCAGAAACCCTGTGGGGGCTCGGGATCAGCCCCAGCATTTT

V: TRBV20-1
D: .
size: few
J: TRBJ2-1
CDR3: CSASGDGYINEQFF
DNA: TGCAGTGCTAGTGGGGATGGGTATATAAATGAGCAGTTCTTC

V: TRBV13
D: .
size: .
J: TRBJ2-7
CDR3: CASSFNDLYEQYF
DNA: TGTGCCAGCAGCTTTAACGACCTCTACGAGCAGTACTTC

V: TRBV7-6
D: .
size: many
J: TRBJ2-7
CDR3: CASSYGTDTYEQYF
DNA: TGTGCCAGCAGCTACGGGACTGACACCTACGAGCAGTACTTC

V: TRBV28
D: .
size: .
J: TRBJ1-2
CDR3: CASGTDPIEDYGYTF
DNA: TGTGCCAGCGGCACTGACCCGATTGAGGACTATGGCTACACCTTC

V: TRBV6-2/TRBV6-3
D: .
size: .
J: TRBJ2-1
CDR3: CASSAGGVLYNEQFF
DNA: TGTGCCAGCAGCGCCGGTGGGGTCCTCTACAATGAGCAGTTCTTC

V: TRBV6-2/TRBV6-3
D: .
size: .
J: TRBJ1-2
CDR3: CASSPEPGASSNYGYTF
DNA: TGTGCCAGCAGCCCCGAACCAGGGGCCTCGTCTAACTATGGCTACACCTTC

V: TRBV20-1
D: .
size: .
J: TRBJ2-5
CDR3: CSARDLGQTGVQETQYF
DNA: TGCAGTGCTAGAGATCTGGGACAAACGGGGGTCCAAGAGACCCAGTACTTC

V: TRBV27
D: TRBD2
size: .
J: TRBJ2-3
CDR3: CATVGGDTDTQYF
DNA: TGTGCCACCGTGGGGGGGGACACAGATACGCAGTATTTT

V: TRBV20-1
D: .
size: .
J: TRBJ2-7
CDR3: CSARDWLGQSYEQYF
DNA: TGCAGTGCTAGAGACTGGTTAGGACAGTCCTACGAGCAGTACTTC

V: TRBV2
D: .
size: .
J: TRBJ1-5
CDR3: CASSGYRVFDSNQPQHF
DNA: TGTGCCAGCAGTGGGTACAGGGTCTTCGATAGCAATCAGCCCCAGCATTTT

V: TRBV7-9
D: .
size: few
J: TRBJ1-1
CDR3: CASSLGDWGHTEAFF
DNA: TGTGCCAGCAGCTTAGGGGATTGGGGCCACACTGAAGCTTTCTTT

V: TRBV12-3/TRBV12-4
D: .
size: .
J: TRBJ2-5
CDR3: CASSLFRSAQETQYF
DNA: TGTGCCAGCAGTTTATTTCGGTCAGCTCAAGAGACCCAGTACTTC

V: TRBV28
D: .
size: .
J: TRBJ2-5
CDR3: CASSSGSPGHRSGETQYF
DNA: TGTGCCAGCAGTTCGGGTTCCCCGGGACATCGGTCGGGGGAGACCCAGTACTTC

V: TRBV6-6
D: TRBD1
size: few
J: TRBJ2-1
CDR3: CASSYTGQGPLYNEQFF
DNA: TGTGCCAGCAGTTACACGGGACAGGGTCCCTTATACAATGAGCAGTTCTTC

V: TRBV7-8
D: TRBD1
size: few
J: TRBJ2-5
CDR3: CASSLAASNRDSRGTQYF
DNA: TGTGCCAGCAGCTTAGCAGCTTCGAACCGGGACAGTCGTGGGACCCAGTACTTC

V: TRBV7-8
D: .
size: few
J: TRBJ1-5
CDR3: CASSLEAKPQHF
DNA: TGTGCCAGCAGCTTAGAGGCCAAGCCCCAGCATTTT

V: TRBV7-2
D: .
size: many
J: TRBJ1-1
CDR3: CASSLDRTGGNTEAFF
DNA: TGTGCCAGCAGCTTAGACCGGACGGGGGGGAACACTGAAGCTTTCTTT

V: TRBV6-6
D: .
size: .
J: TRBJ2-1
CDR3: CASTPSSYNEQFF
DNA: TGTGCCAGCACCCCAAGCTCCTACAATGAGCAGTTCTTC